This T cell receptor (beta chain) was obtained from a study of blood T cell repertoires in COVID-19. Study information: There were acute and convalescent COVID-19 samples, and they came from the United States, Italy and Spain. The analysed material was cDNA or gDNA that came from T cells, B-cell-depleted T cells, or PBMCs.

Original data processing: Estimates of nucleated cell counts were drawn from the amplification of reference gene primers. Sequencing used immunoSEQ multiplex PCR; TCRdb keeps in-frame clones, though not all of them. Clone size and V and J calls were adopted from that table, with D and trimming inferred from the DNA. Counted here are fewer than 250,000 clones, about 88% occurring once; the ten biggest clones make up 1.7%. This clone showed up just once. The CDR3 length is 15 residues. Trimming at V came to 3 bases and at J to 2 bases, leaving 3 bases not matched to a gene. Germline lookup yields CDR1 SEHNR and CDR2 FQNEAQ (reference sequence).

This chain links TRBV7-9 with TRBJ1-1, with 10 bases matching TRBD1. What was sequenced was peripheral blood. The clonotype originates from a man between 65 and 85 years old with acute or convalescent COVID-19. CDR3 nucleotides: TGTGCCAGCAGCTTGCGGGACAGGGGAAACACTGAAGCTTTCTTT. Its protein is CASSLRDRGNTEAFF.